This passage covers 13 T cell receptor beta chains from one sample sequenced in a study of STAT5B mutations in CD4+ large granular lymphocyte leukemia. Sequencing was performed with immunoSEQ multiplex PCR; in TCRdb, only in-frame clones are kept and a portion is missing. The repertoire includes tens of thousands of clones, over 75% of them detected once, and approximately 1.2% sits in the top ten. The material sequenced was CD4+ T cells from blood buffy coats. The receptor source for this set is a human donor in good health.

The chain has TRBV6-4 and TRBJ1-6; D call uncertain. This CDR3 has 14 residues. Germline CDR1 is MRHNA and CDR2 is SNTAGT. V lost 3 bases and J 2 bases, leaving 5 bases between the germline ends. DNA of the CDR3: TGTGCCAGCAGTGAAGGGCCCTATAATTCACCCCTCCACTTT. Its translation is CASSEGPYNSPLHF.

The rearrangement joins TRBV5-1 to TRBJ2-1; 11 nucleotides match TRBD2. Losses at the gene ends were 4 bases for V and 9 bases for J; bases not matched to a gene: 12. CDR3 length: 16 residues. Per the germline V gene, CDR1 is SGHRS and CDR2 is YFSETQ. CDR3 in amino acids: CASSPVAGGPQGEQFF. CDR3 nucleotides: TGCGCCAGCAGCCCCGTAGCGGGAGGGCCCCAGGGTGAGCAGTTCTTC.

CDR3: CASSLGDRTTETQYF. The CDR3 DNA sequence: TGCGCCAGCAGCTTGGGAGATAGAACTACCGAGACCCAGTACTTC. This chain joins TRBV5-1 and TRBJ2-5; no clear D. In germline, CDR1 is SGHRS, CDR2 YFSETQ. The V and J ends lost 0 bases and 5 bases respectively, with 14 bases between them. CDR3 length: 15 amino acids.

This chain links TRBV18 with TRBJ1-4; a possible D gene is TRBD1 (5 bases). The germline V and J ends were trimmed by 3 bases and 5 bases, with 10 bases remaining between them. Germline CDR1 is KGHSH and CDR2 is LQKENI. The CDR3 is made up of 14 amino acids. CDR3 loop: CASSPGTSNEKLFF. The DNA for the CDR3 is TGTGCCAGCTCACCTGGGACTTCAAATGAAAAACTGTTTTTT.

V gene TRBV10-3 combines with J gene TRBJ2-7; 10 positions agree with TRBD1. Germline V gives CDR1 ENHRY, CDR2 SYGVKD. The V segment lost 3 bases and the J segment 4 bases; nucleotides outside the gene matches: 3. This CDR3 is built from 14 residues. The CDR3 sequence is CAISDADRGYEQYF. For the CDR3, the DNA is TGTGCCATCAGTGACGCGGACAGGGGGTACGAGCAGTACTTC.

The chain uses TRBV5-5 and TRBJ2-7, with a possible D match to TRBD1 (6 bases). This CDR3 comprises 14 residues. Germline CDR1 is SGHKS and CDR2 is YYEKEE (reference sequence). The V end lost 0 bases, the J end lost 2 bases, and 9 bases lay between the germline ends. The CDR3 bases are TGTGCCAGCAGCTTGGAACAGGGCCCCTACGAGCAGTACTTC. This gives the protein CASSLEQGPYEQYF.

This chain connects TRBV9 to TRBJ1-3, with no clear D. The CDR3 covers 14 residues. Germline lookup yields CDR1 SGDLS and CDR2 YYNGEE. V lost 0 bases to trimming and J lost 3 bases, with 7 bases between them. CDR3 nucleotide sequence: TGTGCCAGCAGCGTAGACGGGTTTGGAAACACCATATATTTT. Its protein product is CASSVDGFGNTIYF.

The chain carries TRBV5-1 and TRBJ2-3, with 8 bases that match TRBD1. The CDR3 has 15 residues. CDR1 is SGHRS and CDR2 is YFSETQ in the germline V gene. J was trimmed by 1 base and V by 4 bases; bases with no gene match: 5. CDR3 amino acids: CASSIGQGGTDTQYF. The CDR3 DNA follows: TGCGCCAGCAGCATTGGACAGGGCGGCACAGATACGCAGTATTTT.

This sequence joins TRBV28 and TRBJ2-7; possible D gene TRBD2, 5 bases. Germline assignment: CDR1 MDHEN and CDR2 SYDVKM. Trimming pared 4 bases from V and 7 bases from J, leaving 17 bases between. The CDR3 extends over 14 amino acids. The CDR3 loop is CASSSAQLGEEQYF. CDR3 DNA: TGTGCCAGCAGTTCCGCCCAGCTCGGGGAGGAGCAGTACTTC.

The rearrangement joins TRBV11-2 to TRBJ1-2; no clear D. This CDR3 region has 13 residues. V lost 2 bases and J lost 7, with 11 bases in between. Germline CDR1 is SGHAT and CDR2 is FQNNGV. In DNA form, the CDR3 reads TGTGCCAGCAGCTTATGGGCAGGCGGTGGCTACACCTTC. This gives the protein CASSLWAGGGYTF.

V is TRBV21-1 and J is TRBJ1-6; the table's D call TRBD1 went unverified against the DNA. TRBV21-1 is recorded as a pseudogene. This CDR3 comprises 18 residues. The CDR3 DNA reads TGTGCCAGCAGCACTCGGGACAGGGTGAAGGTCGAGGGCTCACCCCTCCACTTT. Protein sequence: CASSTRDRVKVEGSPLHF.

This sequence joins TRBV5-4 and TRBJ1-3; D gene uncertain. V was trimmed by 0 bases and J by 0 bases, leaving 7 bases between them. Germline V gives CDR1 SGHNT, CDR2 YYREEE (reference sequence). CDR3 length equals 15 residues. CDR3: CASSLDRTSGNTIYF. Written as DNA, the CDR3 is TGTGCCAGCAGCTTGGACAGAACCTCTGGAAACACCATATATTTT.

The chain links TRBV6-5 to TRBJ2-1; no firm D call. The germline V gene has CDR1 MNHEY and CDR2 SVGAGI. The V and J ends lost 5 bases and 9 bases respectively, with 11 bases between them. This CDR3 is 12 amino acids long. The CDR3 here is CASSRLSAEQFF. CDR3 sequence (DNA): TGTGCCAGCAGTAGGCTCTCAGCTGAGCAGTTCTTC.